The 26 T cell receptor beta chains reported below all come from one sample, sequenced in a study of blood T cell repertoires in COVID-19. Sequencing was performed with immunoSEQ multiplex PCR; in TCRdb, only in-frame clones are kept and a portion is missing. The sample consists of some 400,000 clones, approximately 86% of them appearing once. Sequences were obtained from peripheral blood. Every receptor here comes from a human donor in a cohort sampled during active COVID-19.

The chain is built from TRBV6-1 and TRBJ2-3; TRBD2 matches at 12 bases. This CDR3 contains 18 residues. V gave up 2 bases and J gave up 5 bases; unmatched junction bases: 11. Germline V CDR1 and CDR2: MNHNS, SASEGT. CDR3 DNA: TGTGCCAGCAGTGAATTCTTTCTAGCGGGGGGGTTAAAAGATACGCAGTATTTT. It translates to CASSEFFLAGGLKDTQYF.

This chain uses TRBV7-2 with TRBJ1-2; D might be TRBD1 (5 bases). The germline CDR1 and CDR2 sequences are SGHTA and FQGNSA. Trimming took 1 base from V and 1 from J, leaving 13 bases between them. The CDR3 is 16 amino acids. The CDR3 region is CASSLGTDTRNYGYTF. The CDR3 bases are TGTGCCAGCAGCTTAGGAACGGACACTCGTAACTATGGCTACACCTTC.

This chain links TRBV29-1 with TRBJ1-1; 11 bases agree with TRBD1. From germline, CDR1 is SQVTM and CDR2 ANQGSEA. The CDR3 length is 15 residues. Trimming took 4 bases from V and 3 from J; bases not matched to a gene: 7. The CDR3 sequence: CSVAWTGGRYTEAFF. In DNA form, the CDR3 reads TGCAGCGTTGCTTGGACAGGGGGCCGTTACACTGAAGCTTTCTTT.

The CDR3 sequence is CASSRRQGYEQYF. The CDR3 coding sequence is TGCGCCAGCAGCCGGCGGCAGGGCTACGAGCAGTACTTC. The chain joins TRBV5-1 to TRBJ2-7; a possible D gene is TRBD1 (5 bases). The V end was cut by 4 bases, the J end by 3 bases, with 11 bases between. The CDR3 length is 13 residues. The germline gives CDR1 SGHRS, CDR2 YFSETQ.

The chain employs TRBV5-1 and TRBJ2-7; tentatively, D is TRBD2 (6 bases). CDR1 and CDR2 (germline): SGHRS, YFSETQ. The CDR3 length is 14 residues. Trimming left V 0 bases short and J 5 bases short, with 12 bases between. CDR3 nucleotides: TGCGCCAGCAGCTTGGTCGGGGAGGTCAACGAGCAGTACTTC. This encodes CASSLVGEVNEQYF.

This rearrangement joins TRBV3-1 (or the pseudogene TRBV3-2) to TRBJ2-2; TRBD2 matches 8 bases. The V gene's germline CDR1 is LGHDT and CDR2 YNNKEL (reference sequence). The V gene end was trimmed by 7 bases and the J gene end by 6 bases; junction bases not matched to a gene: 16. This CDR3 spans 17 amino acids. CDR3 DNA: TGTGCCAGCAACCGACGGTTTGCGGGGGGCCTTGCCGGGGAGCTGTTTTTT. Its protein product is CASNRRFAGGLAGELFF.

V gene TRBV2 combines with J gene TRBJ1-3, with D unclear. The CDR3 runs 15 residues. CDR1 is SNHLY and CDR2 is FYNNEI in the germline V gene. Deletions cut 3 bases from V and 1 base from J, with 10 bases between. CDR3 protein: CASSDWRPSGNTIYF. CDR3 nucleotides: TGTGCCAGCAGTGATTGGCGGCCGTCTGGAAACACCATATATTTT.

This chain connects TRBV3-1 (or the pseudogene TRBV3-2) to TRBJ2-7, with D possibly matching TRBD2 (5 bases). The CDR3 runs 15 residues. V was cut by 5 bases and J by 0 bases, with 14 bases left in between. Germline lookup yields CDR1 LGHDT and CDR2 YNNKEL (reference sequence). CDR3 amino acids: CASSARLLPSYEQYF. DNA of the CDR3: TGTGCCAGCAGCGCCCGACTACTTCCCTCCTACGAGCAGTACTTC.

This chain connects TRBV14 to TRBJ2-7, with a weak D call TRBD1 (6 bases). The CDR3 runs 15 residues. Germline CDR1 reads SGHDN; CDR2 reads FVKESK. With 3 bases removed from V and 0 bases from J, the gap between germline ends came to 12 bases. CDR3 in amino acids: CASSQRQVRSYEQYF. DNA for the CDR3: TGTGCCAGCAGCCAGCGACAGGTCCGCTCCTACGAGCAGTACTTC.

The gene calls are TRBV27 and TRBJ2-2; D ambiguous. CDR1 is MNHEY, CDR2 SMNVEV, per germline (reference sequence). V was pared by 3 bases and J by 7 bases, with 6 bases between. This CDR3 is 12 amino acids long. For the CDR3, the DNA is TGTGCCAGCAGTTTTACCGGCGGGGAGCTGTTTTTT. Translation: CASSFTGGELFF.

The chain employs TRBV11-1 and TRBJ2-1; 8 bases line up with TRBD1. Trimming at V came to 2 bases and at J to 8 bases, leaving 8 bases not matched to a gene. From germline, CDR1 is SGHAT and CDR2 FQDESV (reference sequence). The CDR3 covers 15 residues. CDR3 residues: CASSLSTTGVDEQFF. The CDR3, as DNA: TGTGCCAGCAGCTTATCAACGACAGGGGTCGATGAGCAGTTCTTC.

This clone was counted once. The chain couples TRBV11-2 to TRBJ2-7, with 7 bases identical to TRBD1. This CDR3 comprises 14 residues. J gave up 2 bases and V 5 bases, and 6 bases lay outside the gene matches. Germline CDR1 and CDR2: SGHAT and FQNNGV. The CDR3 DNA reads as TGTGCCAGCAGCCCTAGACAGGGTCCCTACGAGCAGTACTTC. It translates to CASSPRQGPYEQYF.

This rearrangement joins TRBV2 to TRBJ2-1; possibly TRBD2 for D (5 bases). The germline V gene has CDR1 SNHLY and CDR2 FYNNEI. CDR3 length: 14 residues. V lost 11 bases and J 0 bases, leaving 14 bases between the germline ends. The CDR3 sequence: CAAGGRSSYNEQFF. For the CDR3, the DNA is TGTGCCGCGGGTGGGAGAAGCTCCTACAATGAGCAGTTCTTC.

The rearrangement joins TRBV6-1 to TRBJ1-6; D gene unclear. CDR1 is MNHNS, CDR2 SASEGT, per germline. The CDR3 spans 13 residues. Deletions cut 2 bases from V and 13 bases from J, with 12 bases between. For the CDR3, the DNA is TGTGCCAGCAGTGAACGAGGTCGCACGCCCCTCCACTTT. It yields the protein CASSERGRTPLHF.

J is TRBJ1-5 and V is TRBV6-5, with 7 bases that match TRBD1. The V gene end was trimmed by 6 bases and the J gene end by 7 bases; junction bases not matched to a gene: 6. The germline gives CDR1 MNHEY, CDR2 SVGAGI. The CDR3 runs to 13 residues. The CDR3 loop is CASRWTGDQPQHF. DNA of the CDR3: TGTGCCAGCAGGTGGACAGGAGACCAGCCCCAGCATTTT.

This chain links TRBV10-3 with TRBJ2-1; 9 bases map to TRBD2. The V segment lost 0 bases and the J segment 8 bases; nucleotides outside the gene matches: 8. CDR1 and CDR2 (germline): ENHRY, SYGVKD. This CDR3 comprises 16 residues. The CDR3 DNA follows: TGTGCCATCAGTGAGTCATTGGCGGGGGGGCTGGATGAGCAGTTCTTC. Its translation is CAISESLAGGLDEQFF.

The J gene is TRBJ1-1, the V gene TRBV4-1; TRBD1 agrees at 8 bases. V shed 7 bases and J 3 bases; nucleotides not matched to a gene: 10. The CDR3 sequence is 15 residues long. CDR1 is MGHRA and CDR2 is YSYEKL in the germline V gene. CDR3 in amino acids: CASNPSGGWDTEAFF. The CDR3 DNA is TGCGCCAGCAACCCTTCAGGGGGCTGGGACACTGAAGCTTTCTTT.

The chain links TRBV10-1 to TRBJ2-7; 9 nucleotides line up with TRBD2. Germline values: CDR1 WNHNN, CDR2 SYGVQD (reference sequence). Trimming removed 0 bases from V and 1 base from J; junction bases left unmatched: 1. This CDR3 region has 15 residues. The CDR3 DNA sequence: TGCGCCAGCAGTGAGTCGACTAGCGGTTCCTACGAGCAGTACTTC. This gives the protein CASSESTSGSYEQYF.

This rearrangement joins TRBV19 to TRBJ2-7; 8 positions match TRBD2. In germline, CDR1 is LNHDA, CDR2 SQIVND (reference sequence). Trimming at V came to 0 bases and at J to 5 bases, leaving 12 bases not matched to a gene. The CDR3 contains 17 residues. The CDR3 DNA sequence: TGTGCCAGTAGTATAGATCACTCAGCGGGGGCGCGGGACGAGCAGTACTTC. Its protein is CASSIDHSAGARDEQYF.

The rearrangement joins TRBV5-1 to TRBJ2-2, with 9 bases that match TRBD2. CDR3 length: 16 amino acids. Germline CDR1 and CDR2: SGHRS and YFSETQ. The junction had 5 bases not matched to a gene; V was cut back by 1 base and J by 4 bases. Here the CDR3 reads CASSLLAGSSTGELFF. In DNA form, the CDR3 reads TGCGCCAGCAGCTTGCTAGCGGGGAGCAGCACCGGGGAGCTGTTTTTT.

Concerning this clone: Other DNA sequences from this sample encode an identical CDR3 as well. V usage is TRBV20-1 and J usage is TRBJ2-1; D might be TRBD1 (5 bases). Germline CDR1 reads DFQATT; CDR2 reads SNEGSKA (reference sequence). Trimming pared 3 bases from V and 6 bases from J, leaving 6 bases between. This CDR3 has 11 amino acids. The CDR3 sequence: CSARTVNEQFF. For the CDR3, the DNA is TGCAGTGCTAGGACAGTCAATGAGCAGTTCTTC.

Written as DNA, the CDR3 is TGTGCCAACAAAGTCAGGGGGATCGACACCGGGGAGCTGTTTTTT. Translated: CANKVRGIDTGELFF. The V call is TRBV5-4, the J call TRBJ2-2, with 7 bases matching TRBD1. CDR1 is SGHNT, CDR2 YYREEE, per germline (reference sequence). The CDR3 has 15 amino acids. The junction had 11 bases not matched to a gene; V was cut back by 9 bases and J by 3 bases.

The chain links TRBV5-1 to TRBJ2-5, with 16 bases fitting TRBD2. The length of the CDR3 is 18 residues. V lost 7 bases and J lost 4; bases outside the gene matches: 13. The germline V gene encodes CDR1 SGHRS and CDR2 YFSETQ. Here the CDR3 reads CASSGGTSGRASGETQYF. The CDR3 DNA reads TGCGCCAGCTCCGGCGGGACTAGCGGGAGGGCCAGTGGAGAGACCCAGTACTTC.

This rearrangement joins TRBV5-6 to TRBJ2-3, with 9 bases aligning to TRBD2. J gave up 6 bases and V 4 bases, and 12 bases lay outside the gene matches. CDR3 length: 16 residues. Germline CDR1 SGHDT, CDR2 YYEEEE. The CDR3 DNA sequence: TGTGCCAGCAGCCCCGGGACTAGCTGGGCCTACGATACGCAGTATTTT. Its translation is CASSPGTSWAYDTQYF. Drawing the rest from reference TRBV5-6 and TRBJ2-3, the complete variable domain is DAGVTQSPTHLIKTRGQQVTLRCSPKSGHDTVSWYQQALGQGPQFIFQYYEEEERQRGNFPDRFSGHQFPNYSSELNVNALLLGDSALYLCASSPGTSWAYDTQYFGPGTRLTVL.

V is TRBV7-9 and J is TRBJ2-1, with D perhaps TRBD1 (5 bases). With 2 bases removed from V and 8 bases from J, the gap between germline ends came to 16 bases. The V gene's germline CDR1 is SEHNR and CDR2 FQNEAQ (reference sequence). CDR3 length: 15 amino acids. As DNA, the CDR3 is TGTGCCAGCAGCTTATGGCGACAGCTTTACGATGAGCAGTTCTTC. Protein product: CASSLWRQLYDEQFF.

This clone was recorded once. This rearrangement joins TRBV20-1 to TRBJ2-1; possibly TRBD1 for D (5 bases). CDR3 length equals 16 residues. Germline lookup yields CDR1 DFQATT and CDR2 SNEGSKA (reference sequence). V was shortened by 3 bases and J by 0 bases, with 15 bases between the two germline ends. CDR3 in amino acids: CSASSLGPSSYNEQFF. The CDR3 bases are TGCAGTGCTAGTAGCTTGGGGCCAAGCTCCTACAATGAGCAGTTCTTC.